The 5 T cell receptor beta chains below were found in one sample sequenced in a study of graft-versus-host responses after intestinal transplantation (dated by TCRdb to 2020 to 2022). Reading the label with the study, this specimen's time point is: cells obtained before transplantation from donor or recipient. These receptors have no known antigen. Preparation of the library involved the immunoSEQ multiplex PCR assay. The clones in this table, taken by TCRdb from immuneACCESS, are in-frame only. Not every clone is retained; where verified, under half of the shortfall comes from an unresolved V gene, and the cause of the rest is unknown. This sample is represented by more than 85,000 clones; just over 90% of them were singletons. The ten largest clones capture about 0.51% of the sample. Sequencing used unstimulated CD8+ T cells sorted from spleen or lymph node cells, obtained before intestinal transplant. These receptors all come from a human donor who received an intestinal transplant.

As DNA, the CDR3 is TGTGCCAGCAGCTTATTCCGGGGACGCACAGATACGCAGTATTTT. Encoded protein: CASSLFRGRTDTQYF. The chain couples TRBV11-2 to TRBJ2-3; either TRBD1 or TRBD2 may fit D (5 bases each). The CDR3 is 15 residues long. Trimming took off 2 bases at V and 1 base at J, with 10 bases between the two ends. In germline, CDR1 is SGHAT, CDR2 FQNNGV. Full variable domain (rest looked up from reference TRBV11-2 and TRBJ2-3): EAGVAQSPRYKIIEKRQSVAFWCNPISGHATLYWYQQILGQGPKLLIQFQNNGVVDDSQLPKDRFSAERLKGVDSTLKIQPAKLEDSAVYLCASSLFRGRTDTQYFGPGTRLTVL.

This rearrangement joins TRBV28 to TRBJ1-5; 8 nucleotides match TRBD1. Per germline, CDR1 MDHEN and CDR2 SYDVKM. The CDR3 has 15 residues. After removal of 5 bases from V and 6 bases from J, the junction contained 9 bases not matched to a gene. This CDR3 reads CASSPRYRGVQPQHF. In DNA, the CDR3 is TGTGCCAGCAGTCCGCGTTACAGGGGGGTTCAGCCCCAGCATTTT.

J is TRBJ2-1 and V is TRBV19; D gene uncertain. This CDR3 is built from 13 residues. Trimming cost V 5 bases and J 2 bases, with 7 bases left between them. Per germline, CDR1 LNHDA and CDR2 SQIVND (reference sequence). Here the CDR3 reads CASSGAAYNEQFF. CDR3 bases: TGTGCCAGTAGTGGCGCGGCCTACAATGAGCAGTTCTTC.

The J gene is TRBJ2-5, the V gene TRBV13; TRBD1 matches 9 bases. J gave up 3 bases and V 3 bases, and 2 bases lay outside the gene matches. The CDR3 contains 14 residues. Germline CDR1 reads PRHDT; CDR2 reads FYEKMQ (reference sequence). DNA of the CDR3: TGTGCCAGCAGCTTCCGGACAGGGGAAGAGACCCAGTACTTC. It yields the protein CASSFRTGEETQYF.

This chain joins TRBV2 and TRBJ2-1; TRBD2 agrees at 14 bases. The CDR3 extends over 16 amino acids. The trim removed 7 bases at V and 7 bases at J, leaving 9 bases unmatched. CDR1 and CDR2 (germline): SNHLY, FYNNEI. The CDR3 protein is CASNFETSGRGNEQFF. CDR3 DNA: TGTGCCAGCAATTTCGAGACTAGCGGGAGGGGGAATGAGCAGTTCTTC.